This T cell receptor (beta chain) was observed in a study of CD8 T cells in Susac syndrome. Regarding this clonotype: No antigen is known for it.

Germline V lookup: CDR1 MDHEN, CDR2 SYDVKM. Trimming removed 5 bases at V and 6 bases at J, with 11 bases between. CDR3 length: 13 amino acids. It was with random hexamers that 0.5 to 1 ug RNA was reverse transcribed. A single record per CDR3 protein comes from TCRdb applying MiXCR to the immunoSEQ multiplex PCR reads. The profile shows a few hundred thousand distinct CDR3 sequences, about 82% of them singletons. Whole-study findings and limits: Only a relatively small number of individuals were included in the TCR sequencing and HLA analysis.

High-throughput TCR beta sequencing covered peripheral CD8+ and CD4+ T cells. Control patients had untreated stable or active relapsing-remitting multiple sclerosis by revised McDonald criteria. The rearrangement joins TRBV28 to TRBJ1-5; TRBD1 is a possible D gene (6 bases). Source material: CD8+ T cells from PBMCs. The sequence was collected from a human donor with multiple sclerosis. The CDR3 nucleotides read TGTGCCAGCAGTCCAGGGGTTTCTCAGCCCCAGCATTTT. It yields the protein CASSPGVSQPQHF.